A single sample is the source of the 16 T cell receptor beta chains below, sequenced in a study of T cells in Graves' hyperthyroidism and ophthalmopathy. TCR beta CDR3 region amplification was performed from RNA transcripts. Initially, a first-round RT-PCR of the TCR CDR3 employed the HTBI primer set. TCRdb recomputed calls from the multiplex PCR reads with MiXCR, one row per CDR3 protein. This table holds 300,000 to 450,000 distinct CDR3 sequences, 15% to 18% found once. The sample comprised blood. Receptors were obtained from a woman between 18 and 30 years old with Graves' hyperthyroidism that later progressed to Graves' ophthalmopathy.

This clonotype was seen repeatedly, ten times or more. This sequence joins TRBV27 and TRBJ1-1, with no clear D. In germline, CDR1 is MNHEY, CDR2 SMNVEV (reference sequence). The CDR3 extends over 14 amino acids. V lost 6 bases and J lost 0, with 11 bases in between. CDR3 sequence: CASSSFIMNTEAFF. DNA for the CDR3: TGTGCCAGCAGCTCATTTATCATGAACACTGAAGCTTTCTTT.

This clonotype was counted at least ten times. The CDR3, as DNA: TGCGCCAGCAGCCCCGCGGCGATTACCGAGCAGTACTTC. Protein product: CASSPAAITEQYF. This chain links TRBV5-1 with TRBJ2-7; D gene unclear. There are 13 residues in the CDR3. V shed 4 bases and J shed 6 bases, with 14 bases lying between them. Germline CDR1 is SGHRS and CDR2 is YFSETQ.

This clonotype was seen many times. The CDR3 DNA reads as TGTGCCAGCAAACGGGACAGAAATCAGCCCCAGCATTTT. Protein sequence: CASKRDRNQPQHF. The gene calls are TRBV12-3 or TRBV12-4 and TRBJ1-5; 7 bases map to TRBD1. V lost 7 bases and J lost 4; bases outside the gene matches: 4. The CDR3 has 13 amino acids.

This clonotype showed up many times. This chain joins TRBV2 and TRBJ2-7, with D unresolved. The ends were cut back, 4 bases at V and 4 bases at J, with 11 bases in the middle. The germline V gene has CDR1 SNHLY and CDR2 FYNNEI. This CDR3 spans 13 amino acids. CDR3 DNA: TGTGCCAGCAGTGTTGTGGGTATGTACGAGCAGTACTTC. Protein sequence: CASSVVGMYEQYF. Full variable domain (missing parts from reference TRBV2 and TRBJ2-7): EPEVTQTPSHQVTQMGQEVILRCVPISNHLYFYWYRQILGQKVEFLVSFYNNEISEKSEIFDDQFSVERPDGSNFTLKIRSTKLEDSAMYFCASSVVGMYEQYFGPGTRLTVT.

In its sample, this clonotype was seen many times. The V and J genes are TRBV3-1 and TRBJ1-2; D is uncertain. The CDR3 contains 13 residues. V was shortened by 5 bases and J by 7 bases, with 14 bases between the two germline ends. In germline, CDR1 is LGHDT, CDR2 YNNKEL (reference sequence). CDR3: CASSERRTGGYTF. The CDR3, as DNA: TGTGCCAGCAGCGAAAGACGCACCGGTGGCTACACCTTC.

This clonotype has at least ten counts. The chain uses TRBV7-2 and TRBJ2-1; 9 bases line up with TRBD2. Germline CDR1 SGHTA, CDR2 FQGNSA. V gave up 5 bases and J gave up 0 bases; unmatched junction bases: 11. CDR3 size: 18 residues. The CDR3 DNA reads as TGTGCCAGCAGCACTAGGGGGACTAGCCTTAGCTCCTACAATGAGCAGTTCTTC. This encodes CASSTRGTSLSSYNEQFF.

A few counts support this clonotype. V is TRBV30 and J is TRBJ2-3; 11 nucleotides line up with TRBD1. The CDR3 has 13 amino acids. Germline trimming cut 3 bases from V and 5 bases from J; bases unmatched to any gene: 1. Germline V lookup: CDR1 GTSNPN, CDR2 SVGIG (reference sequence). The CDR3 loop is CAWRDRGQDTQYF. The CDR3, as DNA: TGTGCCTGGAGGGACAGGGGGCAAGATACGCAGTATTTT.

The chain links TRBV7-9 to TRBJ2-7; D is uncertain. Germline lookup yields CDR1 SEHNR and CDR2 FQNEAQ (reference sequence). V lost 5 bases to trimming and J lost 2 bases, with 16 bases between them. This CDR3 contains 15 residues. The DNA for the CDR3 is TGTGCCAGCAGCCCCTCGTCTAAGAGTACCTACGAGCAGTACTTC. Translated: CASSPSSKSTYEQYF.

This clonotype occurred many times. The CDR3 spells CSARDSGPKSYGYTF. The CDR3 bases are TGCAGTGCTAGAGATTCGGGACCGAAGTCCTATGGCTACACCTTC. The chain combines TRBV20-1 with TRBJ1-2; D is possibly TRBD1 (5 bases). Trimming removed 0 bases from V and 4 bases from J, with 15 bases in between. This CDR3 region has 15 residues. From germline, CDR1 is DFQATT and CDR2 SNEGSKA (reference sequence).

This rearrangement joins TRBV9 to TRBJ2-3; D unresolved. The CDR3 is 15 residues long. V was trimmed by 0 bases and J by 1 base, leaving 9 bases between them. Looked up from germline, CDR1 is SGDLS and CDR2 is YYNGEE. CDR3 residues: CASSVEGVGTDTQYF. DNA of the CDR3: TGTGCCAGCAGCGTAGAGGGTGTGGGCACAGATACGCAGTATTTT.

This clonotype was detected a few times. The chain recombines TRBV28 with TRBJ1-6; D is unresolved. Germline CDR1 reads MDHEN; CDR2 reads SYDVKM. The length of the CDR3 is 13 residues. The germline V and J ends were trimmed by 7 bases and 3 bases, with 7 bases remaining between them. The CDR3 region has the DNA TGTGCCAGCAACTTCGGCTATAATTCACCCCTCCACTTT. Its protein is CASNFGYNSPLHF.

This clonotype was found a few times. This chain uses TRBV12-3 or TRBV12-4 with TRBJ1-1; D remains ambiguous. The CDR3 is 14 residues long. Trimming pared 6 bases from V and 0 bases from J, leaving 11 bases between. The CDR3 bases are TGTGCCAGCAGCCTCGGATACTTGAACACTGAAGCTTTCTTT. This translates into CASSLGYLNTEAFF.

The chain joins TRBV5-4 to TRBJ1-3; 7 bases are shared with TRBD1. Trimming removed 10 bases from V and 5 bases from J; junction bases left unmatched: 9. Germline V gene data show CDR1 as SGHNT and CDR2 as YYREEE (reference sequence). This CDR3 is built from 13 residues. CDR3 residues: CASSGTARNTIYF. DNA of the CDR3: TGTGCCTCATCCGGGACAGCAAGAAACACCATATATTTT.

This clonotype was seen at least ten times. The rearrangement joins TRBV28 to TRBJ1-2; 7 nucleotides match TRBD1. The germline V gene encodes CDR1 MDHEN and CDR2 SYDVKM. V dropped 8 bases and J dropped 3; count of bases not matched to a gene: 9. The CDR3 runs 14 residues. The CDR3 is CASRRDRIYYGYTF. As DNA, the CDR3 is TGTGCCAGCCGGCGGGACAGAATTTACTATGGCTACACCTTC.

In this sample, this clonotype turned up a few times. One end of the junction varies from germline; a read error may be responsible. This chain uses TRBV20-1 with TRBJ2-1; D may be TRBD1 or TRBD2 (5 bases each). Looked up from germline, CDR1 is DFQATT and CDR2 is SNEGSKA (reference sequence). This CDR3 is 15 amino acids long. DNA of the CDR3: TGCAGTGCTAGAGGTCCTGAGGGCTTGGACAATGATCAGTTCTTC. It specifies CSARGPEGLDNDQFF.

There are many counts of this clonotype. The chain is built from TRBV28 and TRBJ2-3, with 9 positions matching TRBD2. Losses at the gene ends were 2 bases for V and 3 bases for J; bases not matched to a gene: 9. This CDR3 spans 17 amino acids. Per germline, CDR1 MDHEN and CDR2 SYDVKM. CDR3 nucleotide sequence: TGTGCCAGCAGTTTAATCCTCCATAGCGGGAGTACAGATACGCAGTATTTT. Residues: CASSLILHSGSTDTQYF.